Following are 30 T cell receptor beta chains from one sample sequenced in a study of beta chain features in type 1 diabetes. Reverse transcription of all isolated RNA meant that expressed TCRB transcripts were sequenced. Clones were read by immunoSEQ multiplex PCR, and TCRdb kept only the in-frame ones, dropping some. Altogether 900,000 or so clones are present, roughly 17% being singletons, with the ten largest covering around 0.02%. The sequencing sample was made of naive CD4+ T cells from blood. Receptor source: a woman under 30 in good health.

The chain joins TRBV25-1 to TRBJ2-2; D might be TRBD2 (6 bases). The length of the CDR3 is 17 residues. Germline V gene sequence: CDR1 MGHDK, CDR2 SYGVNS. V was clipped by 1 base and J by 3 bases, with 15 bases between them. The DNA for the CDR3 is TGTGCCAGCAGTGAATTTCAGGGAGGACAACACACCGGGGAGCTGTTTTTT. This gives the protein CASSEFQGGQHTGELFF.

This clone was counted only a few times. The chain employs TRBV28 and TRBJ1-2; TRBD1 agrees at 7 bases. V lost 5 bases and J lost 2; bases outside the gene matches: 8. There are 15 residues in the CDR3. Germline V CDR1 and CDR2: MDHEN, SYDVKM. The CDR3 spells CASSLYRQGNYGYTF. The CDR3 bases are TGTGCCAGCAGTCTATACCGACAGGGCAACTATGGCTACACCTTC.

The chain employs TRBV28 and TRBJ1-1; D is uncertain. Germline values: CDR1 MDHEN, CDR2 SYDVKM. The CDR3 totals 16 residues. Trimming cost V 2 bases and J 0 bases, with 13 bases left between them. This CDR3 is CASSLMTGFLNTEAFF. CDR3 DNA sequence: TGTGCCAGCAGTTTAATGACGGGATTTCTGAACACTGAAGCTTTCTTT.

Note on this clone: The identical CDR3 is also encoded by other nucleotide sequences in the sample. The rearrangement uses TRBV7-2 and TRBJ2-7; 12 nucleotides match TRBD2. There are 14 residues in the CDR3. CDR1 and CDR2 from the germline V gene are SGHTA and FQGNSA. The V segment lost 4 bases and the J segment 4 bases; nucleotides outside the gene matches: 2. In nucleotides, the CDR3 is TGTGCCAGCAGCTCGACTAGCGGGAGTTACGAGCAGTACTTC. Encoded protein: CASSSTSGSYEQYF.

This clone was picked up a small number of times. V and J are TRBV7-9 and TRBJ2-2, with D possibly being TRBD2 (6 bases). The V gene's germline CDR1 is SEHNR and CDR2 FQNEAQ (reference sequence). Trimming took off 6 bases at V and 1 base at J, with 18 bases between the two ends. The CDR3 is made up of 17 amino acids. DNA of the CDR3: TGTGCCAGCAGACCCGGTTCTACCGGGAGGAACACCGGGGAGCTGTTTTTT. Protein product: CASRPGSTGRNTGELFF.

This clone was counted a few times. The CDR3 sequence: CATTGRLSYEQYF. Here the CDR3 DNA reads TGTGCCACCACAGGGCGTTTATCCTACGAGCAGTACTTC. The V call is TRBV10-3, the J call TRBJ2-7; D is possibly TRBD1 (6 bases). The CDR3 loop spans 13 amino acids. V was pared by 10 bases and J by 1 base, with 14 bases between. CDR1 is ENHRY, CDR2 SYGVKD, per germline.

The CDR3 DNA reads TGTGCCAGCTCACCGGGTCGGACGAGCAATGAGCAGTTCTTC. Translation: CASSPGRTSNEQFF. The rearrangement uses TRBV18 and TRBJ2-1; D not certain. The CDR3 extends over 14 amino acids. Trimming removed 3 bases at V and 6 bases at J, with 12 bases between. The V gene's germline CDR1 is KGHSH and CDR2 LQKENI.

The chain links TRBV7-6 to TRBJ1-2; perhaps TRBD1 as D (5 bases). Germline CDR1 is SGHVS and CDR2 is FNYEAQ. Between the trimmed V and J ends, which lost 5 bases and 7 bases, there was a span of 11 bases. This CDR3 region has 12 residues. The CDR3: CASSALGLGYTF. As DNA, the CDR3 is TGTGCCAGCAGCGCTTTGGGGCTTGGCTACACCTTC. Full variable domain (rest looked up from reference TRBV7-6 and TRBJ1-2): GAGVSQSPRYKVTKRGQDVALRCDPISGHVSLYWYRQALGQGPEFLTYFNYEAQQDKSGLPNDRFSAERPEGSISTLTIQRTEQRDSAMYRCASSALGLGYTFGSGTRLTVV.

In regard to this clone: The junction shows a germline mismatch at one end, possibly a read error. The J gene is TRBJ2-5, the V gene TRBV7-7; D is ambiguous. Germline-derived CDR1 and CDR2 are SSHAT and FNYEAQ (reference sequence). The CDR3 runs to 14 residues. In DNA form, the CDR3 reads TGTGCTAGCAGCTTATACGGAACCGGTGAGACCCAGTACTTC. This gives the protein CASSLYGTGETQYF.

The chain combines TRBV14 with TRBJ2-7; TRBD2 matches 11 bases. Germline lookup yields CDR1 SGHDN and CDR2 FVKESK. V lost 3 bases and J lost 7; bases outside the gene matches: 8. This CDR3 has 15 residues. Written as DNA, the CDR3 is TGTGCCAGCAGCCAGGTAGCGGGAGGGCCGGGGGAGCAGTACTTC. Its protein is CASSQVAGGPGEQYF. The complete variable domain, with remaining parts taken from reference TRBV14 and TRBJ2-7, reads EAGVTQFPSHSVIEKGQTVTLRCDPISGHDNLYWYRRVMGKEIKFLLHFVKESKQDESGMPNNRFLAERTGGTYSTLKVQPAELEDSGVYFCASSQVAGGPGEQYFGPGTRLTVT.

In the case of this clone: Within the sample, other DNA sequences also encode this same CDR3. V gene TRBV18 combines with J gene TRBJ2-7; D gene unclear. Trimming cost V 3 bases and J 0 bases, with 9 bases left between them. The CDR3 extends over 14 amino acids. Germline V lookup: CDR1 KGHSH, CDR2 LQKENI. CDR3 loop: CASSPGPSSYEQYF. CDR3 DNA: TGTGCCAGCTCACCCGGACCTTCCTCCTACGAGCAGTACTTC. Complete variable domain (other parts from reference TRBV18 and TRBJ2-7): NAGVMQNPRHLVRRRGQEARLRCSPMKGHSHVYWYRQLPEEGLKFMVYLQKENIIDESGMPKERFSAEFPKEGPSILRIQQVVRGDSAAYFCASSPGPSSYEQYFGPGTRLTVT.

Comment on this clone: This CDR3 is also generated by other DNA sequences in the sample. CDR3 sequence: CASSAHRGGGYTF. CDR3 in DNA: TGTGCCAGCAGCGCCCACAGGGGAGGCGGCTACACCTTC. The chain links TRBV9 to TRBJ1-2; 7 nucleotides match TRBD1. V lost 3 bases to trimming and J lost 8 bases; unmatched junction nucleotides: 7. Germline assignment: CDR1 SGDLS and CDR2 YYNGEE. CDR3 length: 13 residues.

The CDR3 sequence is CASSVVYPGELFF. The DNA of the CDR3 is TGTGCCAGCAGTGTGGTTTATCCCGGGGAGCTGTTTTTT. This chain links TRBV2 with TRBJ2-2; no firm D call. Trimming shortened V by 4 bases and J by 6 bases, and 9 bases separated the two germline ends. The V gene's germline CDR1 is SNHLY and CDR2 FYNNEI. The CDR3 is 13 residues long.

This clone was seen more than once but under ten times. The V call is TRBV7-2, the J call TRBJ1-1, with 7 bases aligning to TRBD1. CDR3 length equals 15 residues. Germline CDR1 and CDR2: SGHTA and FQGNSA. The V gene end was trimmed by 6 bases and the J gene end by 4 bases; junction bases not matched to a gene: 11. The CDR3 nucleotides are TGTGCCAGCAGTCCTAGGGGGCCGACTCGCACTGAAGCTTTCTTT. Amino acid sequence: CASSPRGPTRTEAFF.

The chain carries TRBV18 and TRBJ2-7; 7 positions match TRBD1. V lost 1 base and J lost 6; bases outside the gene matches: 12. CDR1 KGHSH and CDR2 LQKENI come from the germline V gene. The CDR3 extends over 16 amino acids. CDR3 DNA: TGTGCCAGCTCACCACAAGAACTATTTACAGGGGTCGAGCAGTACTTC. Translated, it gives CASSPQELFTGVEQYF.

This clone was observed a handful of times. The V call is TRBV7-9, the J call TRBJ2-2; the D is unclear. The length of the CDR3 is 14 residues. The germline V gene encodes CDR1 SEHNR and CDR2 FQNEAQ (reference sequence). The V end was cut by 2 bases, the J end by 7 bases, with 11 bases between. In DNA form, the CDR3 reads TGTGCCAGCAGCTTATCGTTTCGGGTCGGGGAGCTGTTTTTT. It specifies CASSLSFRVGELFF.

This clone was found a few times. Other nucleotide sequences in the sample specify the same CDR3. This chain connects TRBV7-9 to TRBJ2-7; a possible D gene is TRBD2 (5 bases). The CDR3 runs 12 residues. V lost 3 bases, J lost 2 bases, and 5 bases lay in between. Germline-derived CDR1 and CDR2 are SEHNR and FQNEAQ (reference sequence). CDR3 DNA: TGTGCCAGCAGCTTGACTACCTACGAGCAGTACTTC. Protein: CASSLTTYEQYF.

This chain connects TRBV5-1 to TRBJ2-3; 12 nucleotides line up with TRBD2. CDR3 length: 18 residues. Germline V gene data show CDR1 as SGHRS and CDR2 as YFSETQ. Trimming cost V 0 bases and J 0 bases; bases outside gene matches: 5. CDR3: CASSLDVGTSGSTDTQYF. DNA for the CDR3: TGCGCCAGCAGCTTGGATGTCGGGACTAGCGGGAGCACAGATACGCAGTATTTT. The whole variable domain, filled in from reference TRBV5-1 and TRBJ2-3, reads KAGVTQTPRYLIKTRGQQVTLSCSPISGHRSVSWYQQTPGQGLQFLFEYFSETQRNKGNFPGRFSGRQFSNSRSEMNVSTLELGDSALYLCASSLDVGTSGSTDTQYFGPGTRLTVL.

This clone was picked up a small number of times. This CDR3 is also generated by other DNA sequences in the sample. CDR3 sequence (DNA): TGTGCCAGCAGCTTGAGGACAGATACGCAGTATTTT. Its translation is CASSLRTDTQYF. The chain couples TRBV5-6 to TRBJ2-3; D is uncertain. Trimming shortened V by 1 base and J by 3 bases, and 3 bases separated the two germline ends. This CDR3 region has 12 residues. The germline gives CDR1 SGHDT, CDR2 YYEEEE.

In this sample, this clone turned up a few times. The V and J genes are TRBV4-2 and TRBJ2-2, with 11 bases that match TRBD2. The germline V gene has CDR1 LGHNA and CDR2 YNFKEQ. With 0 bases clipped from V and 5 bases from J, the junction kept 8 bases outside the gene matches. The CDR3 is 18 residues long. CDR3 in amino acids: CASSQDQGLAGGTGELFF. For the CDR3, the DNA is TGTGCCAGCAGCCAAGATCAGGGCCTAGCGGGAGGTACCGGGGAGCTGTTTTTT.

The J gene is TRBJ1-5, the V gene TRBV27; D remains unclear. Trimming removed 9 bases at V and 9 bases at J, with 9 bases between. The V gene's germline CDR1 is MNHEY and CDR2 SMNVEV (reference sequence). This CDR3 spans 10 amino acids. As DNA, the CDR3 is TGTGCCAGAGCCCATCGGCCCCAGCATTTT. Residues: CARAHRPQHF.

The genes are TRBV2 and TRBJ2-1; the D gene is possibly TRBD2 (6 bases). V was cut by 8 bases and J by 10 bases, with 15 bases left in between. Per germline, CDR1 SNHLY and CDR2 FYNNEI. The CDR3 contains 12 residues. The CDR3 DNA reads as TGTGCCAGCTCGGGGGATGAACGGGAGCAGTTCTTC. It codes for CASSGDEREQFF.

This clone has just a few counts. The V gene is TRBV5-6, the J gene TRBJ2-5, with D perhaps matching TRBD1 (6 bases). The CDR3 extends over 14 amino acids. Trimming took off 4 bases at V and 5 bases at J, with 15 bases between the two ends. CDR1 SGHDT and CDR2 YYEEEE come from the germline V gene. The CDR3 nucleotides are TGTGCCAGCAGCACACAACAGGGTGGCGAGACCCAGTACTTC. Amino acids: CASSTQQGGETQYF.

The chain employs TRBV7-3 and TRBJ2-7; 8 bases align to TRBD2. This CDR3 has 14 amino acids. V lost 0 bases, J lost 7 bases, and 5 bases stayed unmatched. The germline V gene has CDR1 SGHTA and CDR2 FQGTGA. CDR3 sequence: CASSLTSGIGEQYF. Here the CDR3 DNA reads TGTGCCAGCAGCTTAACTAGCGGGATAGGGGAGCAGTACTTC.

Concerning this clone itself: This clone may be a read error of a much larger clone one base away. This chain joins TRBV28 and TRBJ1-4; no clear D. Germline V lookup: CDR1 MDHEN, CDR2 SYDVKM. Trimming removed 6 bases from V and 5 bases from J, with 4 bases in between. The CDR3 loop spans 11 amino acids. The CDR3 protein is CASSQNEKLFF. Written as DNA, the CDR3 is TGTGCCAGCAGCCAAAATGAAAAACTGTTTTTT. The complete variable domain, with remaining parts taken from reference TRBV28 and TRBJ1-4, reads DVKVTQSSRYLVKRTGEKVFLECVQDMDHENMFWYRQDPGLGLRLIYFSYDVKMKEKGDIPEGYSVSREKKERFSLILESASTNQTSMYLCASSQNEKLFFGSGTQLSVL.

This clone was counted a few times. The rearrangement uses TRBV2 and TRBJ1-2, with TRBD1 as a possible D gene (5 bases). Germline CDR1 SNHLY, CDR2 FYNNEI. This CDR3 region has 14 residues. With 4 bases removed from V and 7 bases from J, the gap between germline ends came to 16 bases. CDR3 in amino acids: CASSGGEGYGGYTF. In DNA form, the CDR3 reads TGTGCCAGCAGTGGAGGGGAGGGCTATGGTGGCTACACCTTC.

CDR3 nucleotide sequence: TGCGCCAGCAGCTCCAGGGGACCAGCAACTAATGAAAAACTGTTTTTT. Translating gives CASSSRGPATNEKLFF. V and J are TRBV5-1 and TRBJ1-4, with D tentatively TRBD1 (6 bases). The V and J ends lost 3 bases and 0 bases respectively, with 12 bases between them. The CDR3 covers 16 residues. CDR1 and CDR2 (germline): SGHRS, YFSETQ.

This clone has more than one count but fewer than ten. The V gene is TRBV11-2, the J gene TRBJ2-1, with D hard to call. CDR3 length: 18 residues. V gave up 0 bases and J gave up 7 bases, with 22 bases separating them. Per germline, CDR1 SGHAT and CDR2 FQNNGV. The CDR3 reads CASSLESAQRFRRNEQFF. CDR3 DNA: TGTGCCAGCAGCTTAGAGAGTGCACAAAGGTTTCGTAGGAATGAGCAGTTCTTC.

The table lists this clone with a few counts. V and J are TRBV14 and TRBJ2-1, with TRBD2 identical over 9 bases. CDR3 length equals 14 residues. With V trimmed by 0 bases and J by 9 bases, 3 bases remained unmatched. Per the germline V gene, CDR1 is SGHDN and CDR2 is FVKESK. The CDR3, as DNA: TGTGCCAGCAGCCAAGATCAGGGACTAGCTGAGCAGTTCTTC. It is translated as CASSQDQGLAEQFF.

The chain joins TRBV14 to TRBJ2-5; 15 positions agree with TRBD2. The CDR3 is 20 amino acids. In germline, CDR1 is SGHDN, CDR2 FVKESK. V lost 1 base, J lost 5 bases, and 14 bases stayed unmatched. CDR3 DNA: TGTGCCAGCAGCCAAGTCATAACCCGTATTGGGACTAGCGGGAGGGAGACCCAGTACTTC. Its translation is CASSQVITRIGTSGRETQYF. Filled out from reference TRBV14 and TRBJ2-5, the complete variable domain reads EAGVTQFPSHSVIEKGQTVTLRCDPISGHDNLYWYRRVMGKEIKFLLHFVKESKQDESGMPNNRFLAERTGGTYSTLKVQPAELEDSGVYFCASSQVITRIGTSGRETQYFGPGTRLLVL.